Below, one T cell receptor beta chain is given with its context. This record comes from a study of blood T cell repertoires in COVID-19. Study at large: Samples taken during acute and convalescent COVID-19 were collected in the United States, Italy and Spain. Sources were T cells, B-cell-depleted T cells, or PBMCs; the material itself was cDNA or gDNA.

The ends lost 5 bases at V and 0 bases at J; junction bases unmatched: 5. The CDR3 runs 16 residues. The germline V gene encodes CDR1 KGHDR and CDR2 SFDVKD. Only in-frame clones appear in the TCRdb table, and some are missing; sequencing was by immunoSEQ multiplex PCR. The sample carries over 35,000 clones, roughly nine tenths recorded once. The rearrangement links TRBV24-1 to TRBJ2-1; 8 positions agree with TRBD2. The origin of this receptor is a man aged 50-60 years with active COVID-19. Sequenced: peripheral blood. CDR3 DNA: TGTGCCACCAGTGCGTCGGGGGGGAGCTCCTACAATGAGCAGTTCTTC. Its translation is CATSASGGSSYNEQFF.